Below, one TCR beta chain is given with its context. No antigen is known for it. The Oncomine TCR Beta short-read assay was applied to DNA of cultured CD4+ T cells. In TCRdb, the PCR reads were re-called with MiXCR into one record per CDR3 protein. The data contain fewer than 8,500 distinct CDR3 sequences, about 45% of them seen just once; the ten biggest clones take up 33%. Treatment specified: roughly 10-day PBMC culture with coronavirus spike peptide pools or control peptides (ViraFEST assay). During the years 2011-2018, before the COVID-19 pandemic, the unexposed donor's CD4+ T cells were collected. Four cold-coronavirus spikes and SARS-CoV-2 S/N were the probes applied, cells permitting, to CD4+ T cells from unexposed donors. These data are taken from a study of vaccination and CD4 T cells after COVID-19. The sequence was collected from a human donor in good health. The source material was CD4+ T cells from blood, cultured in vitro.

The CDR3: CASSFLRDGLEAFF. The CDR3 DNA is TGTGCCAGCAGCTTCCTTCGGGACGGACTTGAAGCTTTCTTT. The gene calls are TRBV5-8 and TRBJ1-1; D may be TRBD1 (5 bases). V was pared by 2 bases and J by 7 bases, with 15 bases between. The CDR3 consists of 14 residues. CDR1 and CDR2 (germline): SGHTS, YDEGEE.